A single sample is the source of the 6 T cell receptor beta chains below, sequenced in a study of T cell responses to AZD1222 COVID-19 vaccine. The repertoire was sequenced with immunoSEQ multiplex PCR; TCRdb's copy has only in-frame clones and lacks some. The table has approximately 160,000 clones, 94% seen once. The sequences come from peripheral blood, collected 28 days after the second AZD1222 dose. These receptors originate from an adult who received the AZD1222 COVID-19 vaccine.

This chain connects TRBV6-2 or TRBV6-3 to TRBJ2-3; the match to TRBD2 covers 10 bases. Trimming removed 4 bases from V and 4 bases from J; junction bases left unmatched: 8. The CDR3 sequence is 16 residues long. CDR1 MNHEY and CDR2 SVGEGT come from the germline V gene. The CDR3 spells CASSLRTSGGADTQYF. The DNA of the CDR3 is TGTGCCAGCAGTTTGCGGACTAGCGGAGGGGCAGATACGCAGTATTTT.

This chain uses TRBV27 with TRBJ1-6, with D maybe TRBD1 (5 bases). The CDR3 has 16 amino acids. Germline lookup yields CDR1 MNHEY and CDR2 SMNVEV (reference sequence). The V gene lost 4 bases and the J gene lost 3 bases, with 13 bases spanning the gap. The CDR3 DNA is TGTGCCAGCAGTTGGTTTTCACAGGTCTATAATTCACCCCTCCACTTT. Protein product: CASSWFSQVYNSPLHF.

The chain is built from TRBV9 and TRBJ1-2, with no clear D. Between the trimmed V and J ends, which lost 4 bases and 1 base, there was a span of 11 bases. The CDR3 runs to 14 residues. Germline V gene data show CDR1 as SGDLS and CDR2 as YYNGEE. The CDR3 is CASSPTLRNYGYTF. CDR3 nucleotide sequence: TGTGCCAGCAGCCCAACCCTCCGTAACTATGGCTACACCTTC.

This clone was observed once. The chain recombines TRBV6-5 with TRBJ1-6, with D maybe TRBD1 (6 bases). V lost 6 bases and J lost 7, with 13 bases in between. CDR3 length: 14 amino acids. CDR1 and CDR2 from the germline V gene are MNHEY and SVGAGI. CDR3 protein: CASSRDIRNSPLHF. CDR3 nucleotides: TGTGCCAGCAGCCGGGACATAAGAAATTCACCCCTCCACTTT.

Here the CDR3 reads CASSLDEGGNTEAFF. CDR3 in DNA: TGTGCCAGCAGCTTAGATGAGGGGGGGAACACTGAAGCTTTCTTT. The chain couples TRBV7-8 to TRBJ1-1; D may be TRBD1 (6 bases). V shed 1 base and J shed 1 base, with 10 bases lying between them. The CDR3 has 15 residues. Germline V lookup: CDR1 SGHVS, CDR2 FQNEAQ.

The table lists this clone with a count of one. The chain links TRBV4-3 to TRBJ2-7, with 9 positions matching TRBD2. The CDR3 has 13 residues. V gave up 3 bases and J gave up 6 bases; unmatched junction bases: 3. Germline V gene sequence: CDR1 LGHNA, CDR2 YSLEER. The CDR3 spells CASSHGTSPEQYF. For the CDR3, the DNA is TGCGCCAGCAGCCACGGGACTAGCCCCGAGCAGTACTTC.